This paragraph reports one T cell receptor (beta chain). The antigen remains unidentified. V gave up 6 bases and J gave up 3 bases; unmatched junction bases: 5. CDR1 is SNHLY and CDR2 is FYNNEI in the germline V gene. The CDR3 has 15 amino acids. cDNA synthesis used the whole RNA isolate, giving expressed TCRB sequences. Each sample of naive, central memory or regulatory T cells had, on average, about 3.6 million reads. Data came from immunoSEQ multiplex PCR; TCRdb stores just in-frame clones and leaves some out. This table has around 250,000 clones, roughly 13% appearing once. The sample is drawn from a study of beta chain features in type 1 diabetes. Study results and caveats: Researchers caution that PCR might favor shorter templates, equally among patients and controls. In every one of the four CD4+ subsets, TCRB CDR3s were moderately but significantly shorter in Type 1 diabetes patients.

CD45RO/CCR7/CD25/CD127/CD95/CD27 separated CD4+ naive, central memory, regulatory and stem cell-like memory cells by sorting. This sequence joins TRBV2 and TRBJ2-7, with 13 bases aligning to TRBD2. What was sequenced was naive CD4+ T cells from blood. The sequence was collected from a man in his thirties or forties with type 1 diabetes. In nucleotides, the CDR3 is TGTGCCAGCAGCGGCGGGACTAGCGGGGTCTACGAGCAGTACTTC. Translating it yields CASSGGTSGVYEQYF.